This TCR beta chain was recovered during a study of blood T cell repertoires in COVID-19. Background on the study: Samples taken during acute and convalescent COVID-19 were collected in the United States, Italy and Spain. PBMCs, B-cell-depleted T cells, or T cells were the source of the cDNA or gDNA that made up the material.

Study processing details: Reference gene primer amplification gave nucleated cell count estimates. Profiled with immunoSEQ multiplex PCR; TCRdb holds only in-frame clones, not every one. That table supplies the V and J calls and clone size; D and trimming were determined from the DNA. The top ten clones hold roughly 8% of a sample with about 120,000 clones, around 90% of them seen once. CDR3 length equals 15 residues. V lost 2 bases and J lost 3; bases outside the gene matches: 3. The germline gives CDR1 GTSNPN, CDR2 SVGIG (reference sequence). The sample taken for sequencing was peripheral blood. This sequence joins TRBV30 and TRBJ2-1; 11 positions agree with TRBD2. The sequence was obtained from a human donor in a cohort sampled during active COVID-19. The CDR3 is CAWSPTSGGYNEQFF. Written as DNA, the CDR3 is TGTGCCTGGAGTCCCACTAGCGGGGGCTACAATGAGCAGTTCTTC.